This T cell receptor (beta chain) was observed in a study of shared clonotypes between healthy human individuals. The overall study: Donors, aged 18 to 49, were a couple of women and a few men. General study results and limits: Naive CD4 clonotypes overlapped across a handful of donors at about 5.3%.

The study drew its donors from healthy HIV-negative adults without recent acute infections or vaccinations. Adult Caucasians living in Nashville, Tennessee made up all of the donors. Data came from immunoSEQ multiplex PCR; TCRdb stores just in-frame clones and leaves some out. The sample carries about 1 million clones, approximately 76% recorded once. In regard to this clone: The antigen is undetermined.

The CDR3 is 17 residues long. Trimming took 3 bases from V and 4 from J; bases not matched to a gene: 12. Germline V gene lookup returns CDR1 LNHDA and CDR2 SQIVND (reference sequence). The gene calls are TRBV19 and TRBJ1-5; 7 nucleotides agree with TRBD1. This TCR was recovered from a young man in good health. The sequenced sample consisted of memory CD4+ T cells sorted from blood. The subset: CD45RA-negative fraction. The DNA of the CDR3 is TGTGCCAGTAGTATGTCCGGGGGGCAGGGGGTAAATCAGCCCCAGCATTTT. Its protein is CASSMSGGQGVNQPQHF.